The T cell receptor beta chain under discussion was sequenced for a study of shared clonotypes between healthy human individuals. Participating donors were healthy, HIV-negative adults free of recent acute infections or vaccinations. Germline CDR1 SGHTA, CDR2 FQGTGA. Germline trimming cut 5 bases from V and 4 bases from J; bases unmatched to any gene: 2. The CDR3 covers 13 residues. Sequencing used immunoSEQ multiplex PCR; TCRdb keeps in-frame clones, though not all of them. This table holds over a million clones, 60% to 80% found once. There are many counts of this clone. This same CDR3 is encoded by further DNA sequences in the sample.

The V gene is TRBV7-3, the J gene TRBJ1-1; 9 nucleotides match TRBD1. Sequencing used memory CD4+ T cells sorted from blood. The subset here: CD45RA-negative fraction. The receptor was derived from a man younger than 30 in good health. The CDR3 coding sequence is TGTGCCAGCAGCCTGACAGGGGGCACTGAAGCTTTCTTT. Protein product: CASSLTGGTEAFF.